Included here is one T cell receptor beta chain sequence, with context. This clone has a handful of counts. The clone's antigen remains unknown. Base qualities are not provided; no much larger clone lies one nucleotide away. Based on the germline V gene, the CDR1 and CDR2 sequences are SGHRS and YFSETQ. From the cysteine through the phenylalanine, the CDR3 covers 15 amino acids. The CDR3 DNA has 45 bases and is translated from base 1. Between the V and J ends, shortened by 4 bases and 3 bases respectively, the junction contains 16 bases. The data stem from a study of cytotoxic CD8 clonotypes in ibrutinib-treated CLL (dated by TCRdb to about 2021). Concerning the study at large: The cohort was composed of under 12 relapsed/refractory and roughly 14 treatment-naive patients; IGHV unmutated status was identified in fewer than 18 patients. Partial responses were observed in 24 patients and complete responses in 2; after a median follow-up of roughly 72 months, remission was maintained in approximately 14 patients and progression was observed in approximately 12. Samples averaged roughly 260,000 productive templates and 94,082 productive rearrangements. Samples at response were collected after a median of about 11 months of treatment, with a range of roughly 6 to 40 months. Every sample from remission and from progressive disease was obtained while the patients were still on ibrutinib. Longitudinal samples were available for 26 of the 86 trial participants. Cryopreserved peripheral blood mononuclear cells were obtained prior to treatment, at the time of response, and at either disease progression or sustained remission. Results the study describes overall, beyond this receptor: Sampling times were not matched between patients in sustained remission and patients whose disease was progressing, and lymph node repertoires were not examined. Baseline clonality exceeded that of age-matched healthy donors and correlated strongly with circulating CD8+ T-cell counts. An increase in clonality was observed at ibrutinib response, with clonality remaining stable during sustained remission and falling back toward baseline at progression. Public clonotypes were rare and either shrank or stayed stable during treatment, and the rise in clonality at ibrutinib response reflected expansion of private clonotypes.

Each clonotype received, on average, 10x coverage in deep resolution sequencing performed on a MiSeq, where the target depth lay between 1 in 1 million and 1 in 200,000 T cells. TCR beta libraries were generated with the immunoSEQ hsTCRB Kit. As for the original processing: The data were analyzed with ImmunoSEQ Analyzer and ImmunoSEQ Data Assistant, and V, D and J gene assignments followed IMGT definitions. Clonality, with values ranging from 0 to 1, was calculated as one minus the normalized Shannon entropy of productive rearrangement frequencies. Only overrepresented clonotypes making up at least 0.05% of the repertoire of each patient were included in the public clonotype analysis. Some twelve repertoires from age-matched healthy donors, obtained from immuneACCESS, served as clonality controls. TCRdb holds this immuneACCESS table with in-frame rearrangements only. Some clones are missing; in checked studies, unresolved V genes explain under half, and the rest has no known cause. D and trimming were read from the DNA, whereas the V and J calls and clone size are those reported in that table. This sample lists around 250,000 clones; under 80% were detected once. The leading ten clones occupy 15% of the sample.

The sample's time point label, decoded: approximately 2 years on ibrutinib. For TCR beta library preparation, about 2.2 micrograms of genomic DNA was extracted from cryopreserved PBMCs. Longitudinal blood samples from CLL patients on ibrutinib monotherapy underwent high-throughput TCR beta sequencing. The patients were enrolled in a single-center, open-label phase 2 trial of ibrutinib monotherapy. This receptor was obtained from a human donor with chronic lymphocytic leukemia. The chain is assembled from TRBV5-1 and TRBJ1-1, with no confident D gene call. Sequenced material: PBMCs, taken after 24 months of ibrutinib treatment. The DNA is TGCGCCAGCAGCAGCGCCGGTAGGGAGGACACTGAAGCTTTCTTT. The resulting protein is CASSSAGREDTEAFF.